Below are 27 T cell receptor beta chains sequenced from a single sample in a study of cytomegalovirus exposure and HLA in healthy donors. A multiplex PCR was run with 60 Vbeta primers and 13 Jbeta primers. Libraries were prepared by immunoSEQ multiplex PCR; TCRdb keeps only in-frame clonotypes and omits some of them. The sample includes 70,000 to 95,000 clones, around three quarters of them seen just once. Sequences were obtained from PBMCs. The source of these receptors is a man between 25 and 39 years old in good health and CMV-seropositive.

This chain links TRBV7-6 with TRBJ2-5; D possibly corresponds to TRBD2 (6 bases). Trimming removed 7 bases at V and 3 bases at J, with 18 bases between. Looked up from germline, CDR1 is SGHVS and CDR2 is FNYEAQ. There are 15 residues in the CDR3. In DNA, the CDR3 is TGTGCCAGCACTCCTTCTGGAGGGGAGAAAGAGACCCAGTACTTC. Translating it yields CASTPSGGEKETQYF. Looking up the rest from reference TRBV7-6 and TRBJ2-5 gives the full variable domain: GAGVSQSPRYKVTKRGQDVALRCDPISGHVSLYWYRQALGQGPEFLTYFNYEAQQDKSGLPNDRFSAERPEGSISTLTIQRTEQRDSAMYRCASTPSGGEKETQYFGPGTRLLVL.

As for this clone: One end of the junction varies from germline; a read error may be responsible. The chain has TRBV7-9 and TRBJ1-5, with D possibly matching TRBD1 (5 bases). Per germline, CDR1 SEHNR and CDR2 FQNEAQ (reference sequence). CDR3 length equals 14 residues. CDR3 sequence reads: CSSSQDNRNQPQHF. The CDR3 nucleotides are TGTTCCAGCAGCCAGGACAATCGCAATCAGCCCCAGCATTTT.

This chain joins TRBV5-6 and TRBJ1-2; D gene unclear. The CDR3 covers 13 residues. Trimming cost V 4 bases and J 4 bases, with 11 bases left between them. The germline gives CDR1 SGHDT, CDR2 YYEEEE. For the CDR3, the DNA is TGTGCCAGCAGCGTGGTCAGAGGCTATGGCTACACCTTC. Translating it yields CASSVVRGYGYTF.

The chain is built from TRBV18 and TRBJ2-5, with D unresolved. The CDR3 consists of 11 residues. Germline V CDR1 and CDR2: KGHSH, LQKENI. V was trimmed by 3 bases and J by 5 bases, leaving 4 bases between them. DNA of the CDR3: TGTGCCAGCTCACCGCAGGAGACCCAGTACTTC. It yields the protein CASSPQETQYF.

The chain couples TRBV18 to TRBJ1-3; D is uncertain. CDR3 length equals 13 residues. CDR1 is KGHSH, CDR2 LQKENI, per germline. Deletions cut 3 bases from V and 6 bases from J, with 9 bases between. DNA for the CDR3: TGTGCCAGCTCACCGGACGGGATAAACACCATATATTTT. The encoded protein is CASSPDGINTIYF.

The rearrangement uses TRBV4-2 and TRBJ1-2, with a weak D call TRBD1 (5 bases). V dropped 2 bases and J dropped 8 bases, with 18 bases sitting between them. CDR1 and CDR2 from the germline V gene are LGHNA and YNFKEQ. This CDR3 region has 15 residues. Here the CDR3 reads CASSQLGAEAGGYTF. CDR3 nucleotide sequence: TGTGCCAGCAGCCAACTTGGGGCGGAAGCGGGGGGCTACACCTTC.

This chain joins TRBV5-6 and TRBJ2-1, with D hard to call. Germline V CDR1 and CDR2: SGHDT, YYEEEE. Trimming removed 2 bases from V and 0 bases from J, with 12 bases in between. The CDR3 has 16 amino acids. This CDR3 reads CASSFRPSSSYNEQFF. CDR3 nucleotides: TGTGCCAGCAGCTTTCGTCCCTCCAGCTCCTACAATGAGCAGTTCTTC.

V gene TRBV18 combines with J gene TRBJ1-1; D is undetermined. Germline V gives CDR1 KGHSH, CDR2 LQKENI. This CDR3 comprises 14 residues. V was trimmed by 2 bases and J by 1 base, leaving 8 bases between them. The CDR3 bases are TGTGCCAGCTCACCAATAGAAGAGAACACTGAAGCTTTCTTT. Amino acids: CASSPIEENTEAFF.

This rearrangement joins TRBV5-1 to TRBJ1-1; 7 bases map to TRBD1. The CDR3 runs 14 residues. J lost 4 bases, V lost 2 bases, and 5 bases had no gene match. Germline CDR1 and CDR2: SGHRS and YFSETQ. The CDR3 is CASSLNQGGTEAFF. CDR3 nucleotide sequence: TGCGCCAGCAGCTTAAATCAGGGGGGCACTGAAGCTTTCTTT.

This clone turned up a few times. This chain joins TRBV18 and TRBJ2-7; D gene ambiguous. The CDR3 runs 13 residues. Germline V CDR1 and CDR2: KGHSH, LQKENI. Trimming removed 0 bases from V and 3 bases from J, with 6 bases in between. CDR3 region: CASSPPEYYEQYF. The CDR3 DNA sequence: TGTGCCAGCTCACCACCAGAGTACTACGAGCAGTACTTC.

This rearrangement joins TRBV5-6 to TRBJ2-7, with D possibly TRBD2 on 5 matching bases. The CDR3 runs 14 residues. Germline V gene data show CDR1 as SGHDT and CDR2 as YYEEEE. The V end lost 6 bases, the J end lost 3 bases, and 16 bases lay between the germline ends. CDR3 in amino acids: CASTLFGENYEQYV. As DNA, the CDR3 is TGTGCCAGCACCCTATTCGGGGAGAACTACGAGCAGTACGTC.

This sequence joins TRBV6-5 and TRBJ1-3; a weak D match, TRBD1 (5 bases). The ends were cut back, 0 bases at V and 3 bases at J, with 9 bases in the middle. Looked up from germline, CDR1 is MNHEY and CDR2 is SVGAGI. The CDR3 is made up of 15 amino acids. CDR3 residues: CASSYSRGGGNTIYF. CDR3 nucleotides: TGTGCCAGCAGTTACTCGAGGGGAGGTGGAAACACCATATATTTT.

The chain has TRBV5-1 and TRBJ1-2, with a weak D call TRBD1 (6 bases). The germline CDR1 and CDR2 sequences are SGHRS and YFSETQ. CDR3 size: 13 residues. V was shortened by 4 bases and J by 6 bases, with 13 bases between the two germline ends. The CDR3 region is CASSQQGNDGYTF. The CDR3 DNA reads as TGCGCCAGCAGCCAACAGGGAAATGATGGCTACACCTTC.

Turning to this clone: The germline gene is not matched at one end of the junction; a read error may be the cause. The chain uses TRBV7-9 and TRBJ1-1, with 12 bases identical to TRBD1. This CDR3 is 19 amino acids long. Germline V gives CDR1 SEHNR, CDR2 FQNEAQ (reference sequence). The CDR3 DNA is TGTTCCAGCAGCACCCGGGACAGGGGGCGAAGGGGTCTGAGCACTGAAGCTTTCTTT. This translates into CSSSTRDRGRRGLSTEAFF.

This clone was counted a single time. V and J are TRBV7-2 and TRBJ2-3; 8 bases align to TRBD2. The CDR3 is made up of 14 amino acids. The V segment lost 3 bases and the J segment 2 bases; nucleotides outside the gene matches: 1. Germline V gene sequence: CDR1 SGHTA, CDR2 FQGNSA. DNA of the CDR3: TGTGCCAGCAGCTTCGGGGGGGCCACAGATACGCAGTATTTT. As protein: CASSFGGATDTQYF.

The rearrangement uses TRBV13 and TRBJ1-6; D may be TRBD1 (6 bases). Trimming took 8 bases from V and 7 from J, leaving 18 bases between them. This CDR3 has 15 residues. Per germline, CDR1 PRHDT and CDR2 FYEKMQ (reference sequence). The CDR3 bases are TGTGCCAGCGGCCAGGGGCCAAATCGGAATTCACCCCTCCACTTT. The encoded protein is CASGQGPNRNSPLHF.

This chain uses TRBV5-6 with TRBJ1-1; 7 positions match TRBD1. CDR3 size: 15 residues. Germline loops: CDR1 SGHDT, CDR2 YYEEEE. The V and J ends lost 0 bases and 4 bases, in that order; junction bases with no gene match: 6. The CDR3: CASSLGQGRATEAFF. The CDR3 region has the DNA TGTGCCAGCAGCTTGGGACAGGGTAGGGCCACTGAAGCTTTCTTT.

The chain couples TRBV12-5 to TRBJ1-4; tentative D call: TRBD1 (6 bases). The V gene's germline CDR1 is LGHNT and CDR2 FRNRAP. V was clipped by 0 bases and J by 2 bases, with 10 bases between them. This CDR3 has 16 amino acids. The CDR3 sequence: CASGLVRTVTNEKLFF. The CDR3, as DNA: TGTGCTAGTGGTTTGGTACGGACAGTCACTAATGAAAAACTGTTTTTT.

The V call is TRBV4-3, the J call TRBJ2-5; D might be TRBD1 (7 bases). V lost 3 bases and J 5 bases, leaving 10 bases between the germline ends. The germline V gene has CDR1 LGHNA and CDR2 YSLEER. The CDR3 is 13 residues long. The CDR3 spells CASSQSGGETQYF. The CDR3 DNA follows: TGCGCCAGCAGCCAGTCAGGGGGGGAGACCCAGTACTTC.

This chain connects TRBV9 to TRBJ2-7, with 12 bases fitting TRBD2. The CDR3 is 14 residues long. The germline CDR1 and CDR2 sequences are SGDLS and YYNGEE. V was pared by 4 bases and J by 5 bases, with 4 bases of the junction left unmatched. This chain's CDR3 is CASSLRLAGDEQYF. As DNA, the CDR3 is TGTGCCAGCAGCTTGCGACTAGCGGGAGACGAGCAGTACTTC.

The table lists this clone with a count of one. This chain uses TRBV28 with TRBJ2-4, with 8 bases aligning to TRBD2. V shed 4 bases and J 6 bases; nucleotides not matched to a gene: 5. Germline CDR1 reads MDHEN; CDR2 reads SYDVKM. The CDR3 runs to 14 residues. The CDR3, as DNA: TGTGCCAGCAGTTCGGGAGGGGCCCTAAACATTCAGTACTTC. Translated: CASSSGGALNIQYF.

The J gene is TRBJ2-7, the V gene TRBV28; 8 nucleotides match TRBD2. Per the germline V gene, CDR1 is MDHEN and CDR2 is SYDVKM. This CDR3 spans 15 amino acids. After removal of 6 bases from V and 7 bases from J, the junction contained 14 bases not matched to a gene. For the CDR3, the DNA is TGTGCCAGCAGACCAAGCGGGAGCGGTATCCAGGAGCAGTACTTC. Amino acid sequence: CASRPSGSGIQEQYF.

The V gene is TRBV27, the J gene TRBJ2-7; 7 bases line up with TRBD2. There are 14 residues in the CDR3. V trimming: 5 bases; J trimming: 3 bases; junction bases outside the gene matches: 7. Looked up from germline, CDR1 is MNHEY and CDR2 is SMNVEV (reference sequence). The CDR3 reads CASSHPGRGYEQYV. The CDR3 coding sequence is TGTGCCAGCAGTCACCCGGGGAGGGGCTACGAGCAGTACGTC.

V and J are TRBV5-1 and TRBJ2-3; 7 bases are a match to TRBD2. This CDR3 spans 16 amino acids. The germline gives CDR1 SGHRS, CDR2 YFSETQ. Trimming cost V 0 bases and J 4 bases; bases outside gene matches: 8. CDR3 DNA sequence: TGCGCCAGCAGCTTGGGGACTAGTGTTGGGGCAGATACGCAGTATTTT. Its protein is CASSLGTSVGADTQYF.

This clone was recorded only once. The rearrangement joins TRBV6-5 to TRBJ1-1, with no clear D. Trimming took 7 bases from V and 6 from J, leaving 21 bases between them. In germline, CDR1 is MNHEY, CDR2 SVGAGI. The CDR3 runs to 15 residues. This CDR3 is CASKGGGFKQPEAFF. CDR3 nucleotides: TGTGCCAGCAAGGGAGGCGGCTTTAAGCAACCTGAAGCTTTCTTT.

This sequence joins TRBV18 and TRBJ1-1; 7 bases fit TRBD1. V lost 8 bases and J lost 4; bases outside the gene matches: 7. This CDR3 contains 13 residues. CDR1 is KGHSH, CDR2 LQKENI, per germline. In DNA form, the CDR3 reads TGTGCCAGCACCCGACAGGGAATCACTGAAGCTTTCTTT. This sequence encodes CASTRQGITEAFF.

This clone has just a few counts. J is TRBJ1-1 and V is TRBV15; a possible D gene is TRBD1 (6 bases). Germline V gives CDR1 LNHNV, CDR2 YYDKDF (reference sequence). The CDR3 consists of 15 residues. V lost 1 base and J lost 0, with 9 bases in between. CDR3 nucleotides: TGTGCCACCAGCAGAGGAGGGGGGGTGAACACTGAAGCTTTCTTT. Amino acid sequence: CATSRGGGVNTEAFF.